This entry is about one TCR beta chain. Its antigen is currently unknown. This entry comes from a study of T cell clonotyping in hematopoietic cell transplantation. The ends were cut back, 2 bases at V and 5 bases at J, with 15 bases in the middle. The V gene's germline CDR1 is SGHTA and CDR2 FQGTGA. The CDR3 loop spans 16 amino acids. Study-wide points: Broader posttransplant TCR repertoire diversity was predicted by graft donor and pretransplant recipient Inverse Simpson Index values. At the given depth, recipient repertoires were over 97% de novo clonotypes.

Sequencing was performed with immunoSEQ multiplex PCR; in TCRdb, only in-frame clones are kept and a portion is missing. The top ten hold approximately 1.5% of the sample, which has 65,000 to 75,000 clones, over 90% seen once. The sequence came from a man aged 45-65 years in good health. Some clones in this sample may be carry-over from other donors' samples. The rearrangement joins TRBV7-3 to TRBJ2-2; TRBD1 or TRBD2 may be the D gene (5 bases each). Sequencing was performed on peripheral blood mononuclear cells. The CDR3 reads CASSLVLGASTGELFF. In DNA, the CDR3 is TGTGCCAGCAGCTTAGTACTAGGGGCGTCGACCGGGGAGCTGTTTTTT.